This TCR beta chain was sequenced during a study of blood T cells in healthy people across ages. Points from the study as a whole: Per million T cells, TCR beta diversity dropped about linearly as age rose.

Extracted total RNA amounted to at least 5.5 micrograms for each sample. Then a second PCR, running about 6 to 12 cycles, was carried out with a sample-barcoded 5' primer and a J-beta primer mix. Through a template-switch adaptor with 12 random nucleotides, each cDNA molecule received a tag. Each CDR3 protein is one row after TCRdb ran MiXCR on the 5' RACE reads. The table records about 290,000 distinct CDR3 sequences, roughly 27% of them present only once. Comments on this clonotype: The antigen is unknown.

The sequence was collected from a woman in her 70s in good health. Sequencing was performed on blood.

The CDR3 bases are TGTGCCAGCAGCGTAGGGGGACAGGGTCAAGAGACCCAGTACTTC. This codes for CASSVGGQGQETQYF. This rearrangement joins TRBV9 to TRBJ2-5; 9 positions match TRBD1. J was trimmed by 2 bases and V by 0 bases; bases with no gene match: 2. Per germline, CDR1 SGDLS and CDR2 YYNGEE. The CDR3 runs to 15 residues.